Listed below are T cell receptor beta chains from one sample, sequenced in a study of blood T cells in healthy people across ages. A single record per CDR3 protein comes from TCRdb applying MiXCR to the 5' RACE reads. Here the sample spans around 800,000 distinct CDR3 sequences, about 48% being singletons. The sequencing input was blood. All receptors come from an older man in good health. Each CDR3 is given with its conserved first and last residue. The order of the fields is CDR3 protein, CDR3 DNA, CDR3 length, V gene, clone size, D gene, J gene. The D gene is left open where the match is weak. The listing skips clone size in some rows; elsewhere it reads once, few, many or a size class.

cdr3_aa: CANPSQPQHF
cdr3_nt: TGTGCTAACCCGAGCCAGCCCCAGCATTTT
cdr3_length: 10
v_call: TRBV7-7
clone_size: -
d_call: -
j_call: TRBJ1-5

cdr3_aa: CASSHRGRSSSYEQYF
cdr3_nt: TGTGCCAGCAGCCATAGGGGGCGCTCGAGCTCCTACGAGCAGTACTTC
cdr3_length: 16
v_call: TRBV28
clone_size: -
d_call: TRBD1
j_call: TRBJ2-7

cdr3_aa: CASSLLAWEMSAYF
cdr3_nt: TGTGCCAGCAGCTTACTAGCGTGGGAGATGAGCGCGTATTTT
cdr3_length: 14
v_call: TRBV11-2
clone_size: few
d_call: -
j_call: TRBJ2-3

cdr3_aa: CASSLHSGRATDTQYF
cdr3_nt: TGTGCCAGCAGCCTCCATAGCGGGAGGGCCACAGATACGCAGTATTTT
cdr3_length: 16
v_call: TRBV11-2
clone_size: few
d_call: TRBD2
j_call: TRBJ2-3

cdr3_aa: CASSQGLAKETQYF
cdr3_nt: TGTGCCAGCAGCCAAGGACTAGCGAAGGAGACCCAGTACTTC
cdr3_length: 14
v_call: TRBV3-1
clone_size: -
d_call: TRBD2
j_call: TRBJ2-5

cdr3_aa: CSARDLGTGRETQYF
cdr3_nt: TGCAGTGCTAGAGATTTAGGGACAGGGCGAGAGACCCAGTACTTC
cdr3_length: 15
v_call: TRBV20-1
clone_size: -
d_call: TRBD1
j_call: TRBJ2-5

cdr3_aa: CASSGGLAGVTQYF
cdr3_nt: TGTGCCAGCAGCGGCGGACTAGCGGGAGTGACGCAGTATTTT
cdr3_length: 14
v_call: TRBV7-2
clone_size: few
d_call: TRBD2
j_call: TRBJ2-3

cdr3_aa: CASRRDKSNYGYTF
cdr3_nt: TGTGCCAGCAGACGGGACAAATCTAACTATGGCTACACCTTC
cdr3_length: 14
v_call: TRBV9
clone_size: -
d_call: -
j_call: TRBJ1-2

cdr3_aa: CASSPLPGPPSEGYTF
cdr3_nt: TGTGCCAGCTCACCCCTACCGGGACCCCCTAGTGAAGGCTACACCTTC
cdr3_length: 16
v_call: TRBV18
clone_size: -
d_call: -
j_call: TRBJ1-2

cdr3_aa: CASSPTGYAYF
cdr3_nt: TGTGCCAGCAGCCCGACCGGATACGCGTATTTT
cdr3_length: 11
v_call: TRBV25-1
clone_size: -
d_call: -
j_call: TRBJ2-3

cdr3_aa: CATSRDGGQAETQYF
cdr3_nt: TGTGCCACCAGCAGAGATGGCGGACAGGCGGAGACCCAGTACTTC
cdr3_length: 15
v_call: TRBV15
clone_size: -
d_call: TRBD1
j_call: TRBJ2-5

cdr3_aa: CSARDEAQYNEQFF
cdr3_nt: TGCAGTGCTAGAGATGAGGCTCAGTACAATGAGCAGTTCTTC
cdr3_length: 14
v_call: TRBV20-1
clone_size: -
d_call: -
j_call: TRBJ2-1

cdr3_aa: CASSRRGTHSDEQFF
cdr3_nt: TGCGCCAGCAGTCGACGTGGGACTCATTCGGATGAGCAGTTCTTC
cdr3_length: 15
v_call: TRBV5-1
clone_size: -
d_call: -
j_call: TRBJ2-1

cdr3_aa: CASSVGWNEQFF
cdr3_nt: TGTGCCAGCAGCGTAGGCTGGAATGAGCAGTTCTTC
cdr3_length: 12
v_call: TRBV9
clone_size: -
d_call: -
j_call: TRBJ2-1

cdr3_aa: CASSVSGSQADTQYF
cdr3_nt: TGTGCCAGCAGCGTGTCCGGGAGTCAGGCGGATACGCAGTATTTT
cdr3_length: 15
v_call: TRBV9
clone_size: once
d_call: -
j_call: TRBJ2-3

cdr3_aa: CASSYSPGAGEKLFF
cdr3_nt: TGTGCCAGCAGTTACTCGCCGGGGGCCGGGGAAAAACTATTTTTT
cdr3_length: 15
v_call: TRBV6-5
clone_size: -
d_call: -
j_call: TRBJ1-4

cdr3_aa: CASSSGRTPSGANVLTF
cdr3_nt: TGTGCCAGCAGCTCGGGACGAACCCCCTCTGGGGCCAACGTCCTGACTTTC
cdr3_length: 17
v_call: TRBV2
clone_size: few
d_call: -
j_call: TRBJ2-6

cdr3_aa: CASSLGGADTGELFF
cdr3_nt: TGTGCCAGCAGCTTAGGGGGGGCAGACACCGGGGAGCTGTTTTTT
cdr3_length: 15
v_call: TRBV7-2
clone_size: many
d_call: -
j_call: TRBJ2-2

cdr3_aa: CASADGFYEQYF
cdr3_nt: TGTGCCAGTGCTGACGGATTCTACGAGCAGTACTTC
cdr3_length: 12
v_call: TRBV19
clone_size: few
d_call: -
j_call: TRBJ2-7

cdr3_aa: CASSGRGTSGIYEQYF
cdr3_nt: TGTGCCAGCAGCGGTAGGGGGACTAGCGGGATCTACGAGCAGTACTTC
cdr3_length: 16
v_call: TRBV9
clone_size: -
d_call: TRBD2
j_call: TRBJ2-7

cdr3_aa: CASSPLRDRATDTQYF
cdr3_nt: TGTGCCAGCTCACCATTACGGGACAGGGCGACAGATACGCAGTATTTT
cdr3_length: 16
v_call: TRBV18
clone_size: few
d_call: TRBD1
j_call: TRBJ2-3

cdr3_aa: CASSHHGTSGWRVTGELFF
cdr3_nt: TGTGCCAGCAGCCATCACGGGACTAGCGGGTGGCGGGTGACCGGGGAGCTGTTTTTT
cdr3_length: 19
v_call: TRBV9
clone_size: -
d_call: TRBD2
j_call: TRBJ2-2

cdr3_aa: CSAREGINSYNSPLHF
cdr3_nt: TGCAGTGCTAGAGAAGGAATCAACTCCTATAATTCACCCCTCCACTTT
cdr3_length: 16
v_call: TRBV20-1
clone_size: -
d_call: -
j_call: TRBJ1-6

cdr3_aa: CASSLSLVSGMGETQYF
cdr3_nt: TGCGCCAGCAGCTTGAGTTTGGTTAGCGGGATGGGAGAGACCCAGTACTTC
cdr3_length: 17
v_call: TRBV5-1
clone_size: -
d_call: TRBD2
j_call: TRBJ2-5

cdr3_aa: CASSLYPLANQHRYAYF
cdr3_nt: TGTGCCAGCAGTTTATACCCGTTAGCAAACCAGCACAGATACGCGTATTTT
cdr3_length: 17
v_call: TRBV27
clone_size: once
d_call: -
j_call: TRBJ2-3

cdr3_aa: CASRSGLHRYAYF
cdr3_nt: TGTGCCAGCCGATCCGGACTGCACAGATACGCGTATTTT
cdr3_length: 13
v_call: TRBV11-2
clone_size: -
d_call: -
j_call: TRBJ2-3

cdr3_aa: CASSWSMGQPSEAFF
cdr3_nt: TGCGCCAGCAGCTGGAGCATGGGACAGCCGTCGGAAGCTTTCTTT
cdr3_length: 15
v_call: TRBV5-1
clone_size: -
d_call: TRBD1
j_call: TRBJ1-1

cdr3_aa: CSAQSPGRGLNTEAFF
cdr3_nt: TGCAGTGCGCAGAGCCCGGGGAGGGGGTTGAACACTGAAGCTTTCTTT
cdr3_length: 16
v_call: TRBV20-1
clone_size: -
d_call: -
j_call: TRBJ1-1

cdr3_aa: CASKVRGRGSEQFF
cdr3_nt: TGTGCCAGCAAAGTCCGCGGGAGGGGTTCTGAGCAGTTCTTC
cdr3_length: 14
v_call: TRBV6-2/TRBV6-3
clone_size: -
d_call: TRBD2
j_call: TRBJ2-1